The clone carrying this T cell receptor (beta chain) was picked up many times. The investigators amplified TCR beta CDR3 regions from RNA transcripts. First-round RT-PCR of the TCR CDR3 relied on the HTBI primer set. TCRdb reanalysed the multiplex PCR reads using MiXCR and keeps one entry per CDR3 protein. The sample has roughly 720,000 distinct CDR3 sequences; 17% are singletons. This record comes from a study of T cells in Graves' hyperthyroidism and ophthalmopathy. This CDR3 is built from 12 residues. Trimming cost V 8 bases and J 5 bases, with 13 bases left between them. Germline assignment: CDR1 WSHSY and CDR2 SAAADI.

The source material was blood. The chain has TRBV10-2 and TRBJ2-7, with D possibly matching TRBD2 (5 bases). The source is a man aged 50-59 years with Graves' hyperthyroidism. CDR3 coding DNA: TGCGCCAGCTCGGCGGGTGGCCACGAGCAGTACTTC. Translation: CASSAGGHEQYF.